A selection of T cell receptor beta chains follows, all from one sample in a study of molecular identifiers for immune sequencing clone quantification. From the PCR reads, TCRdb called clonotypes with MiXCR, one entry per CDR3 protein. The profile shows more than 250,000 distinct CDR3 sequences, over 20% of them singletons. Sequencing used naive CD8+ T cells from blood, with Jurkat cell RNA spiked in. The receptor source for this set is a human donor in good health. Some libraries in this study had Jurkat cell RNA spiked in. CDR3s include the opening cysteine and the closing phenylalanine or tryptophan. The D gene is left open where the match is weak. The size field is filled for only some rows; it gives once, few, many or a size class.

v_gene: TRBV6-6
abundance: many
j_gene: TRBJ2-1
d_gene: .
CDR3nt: TGTGCCAGCAATCAGGGGGGCAATGAGCAGTTCTTC
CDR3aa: CASNQGGNEQFF

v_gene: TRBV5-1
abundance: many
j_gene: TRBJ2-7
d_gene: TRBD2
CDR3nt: TGCGCCAGCAGCCTAACTAGCGGGGGAAACTACGAGCAGTACTTC
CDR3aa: CASSLTSGGNYEQYF

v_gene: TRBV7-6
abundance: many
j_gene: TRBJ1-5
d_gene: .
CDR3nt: TGTGCCAGCAGCCTGAACCCAGGTAGCAATCAGCCCCAGCATTTT
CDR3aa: CASSLNPGSNQPQHF

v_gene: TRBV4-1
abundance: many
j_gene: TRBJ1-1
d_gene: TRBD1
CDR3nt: TGCGCCAGCCAGGGGGAATTAATGAACACTGAAGCTTTCTTT
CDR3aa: CASQGELMNTEAFF

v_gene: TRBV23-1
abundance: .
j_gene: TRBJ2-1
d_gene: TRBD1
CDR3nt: TGCGCCAGCAGTCAAACACAGGGGAGTTTAGGCAATGAGCAGTTCTTC
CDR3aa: CASSQTQGSLGNEQFF

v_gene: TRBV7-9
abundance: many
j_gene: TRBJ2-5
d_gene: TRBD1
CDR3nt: TGTGCCAGCAGCTTGTCGGGACAGGGGGCCAAGGAGACCCAGTACTTC
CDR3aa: CASSLSGQGAKETQYF

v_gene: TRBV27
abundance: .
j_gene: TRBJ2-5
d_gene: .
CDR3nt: TGTGCCAGCGGGGACGGATTGCGAGAGACCCAGTACTTC
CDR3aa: CASGDGLRETQYF

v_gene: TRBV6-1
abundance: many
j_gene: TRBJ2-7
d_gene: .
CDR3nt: TGTGCCAGCAGTGGCGTCTACGAGCAGTACTTC
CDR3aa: CASSGVYEQYF

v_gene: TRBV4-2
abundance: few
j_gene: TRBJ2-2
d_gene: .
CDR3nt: TGTGCCAGCAGCCAAGATACAGGGAACACCGGGGAGCTGTTTTTT
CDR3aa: CASSQDTGNTGELFF

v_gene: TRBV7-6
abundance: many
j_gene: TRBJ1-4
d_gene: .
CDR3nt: TGTGCCAGCAGTCAAGACCTAAATGAAAAACTGTTTTTT
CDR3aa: CASSQDLNEKLFF

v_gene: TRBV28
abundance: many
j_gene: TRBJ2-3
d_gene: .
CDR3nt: TGTGCCAGCAGTTTATTTGGGTTTTCTAGCACAGATACGCAGTATTTT
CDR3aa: CASSLFGFSSTDTQYF

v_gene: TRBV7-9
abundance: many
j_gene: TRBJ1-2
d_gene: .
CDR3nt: TGTGCCAGCAGCTTAAGCTCAGGGTTTCGACATGGCTACACCTTC
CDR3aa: CASSLSSGFRHGYTF

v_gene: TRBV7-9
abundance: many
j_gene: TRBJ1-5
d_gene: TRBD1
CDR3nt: TGTGCCAGCAGCCTTGACAGGGGGCACCAGCCCCAGCATTTT
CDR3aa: CASSLDRGHQPQHF

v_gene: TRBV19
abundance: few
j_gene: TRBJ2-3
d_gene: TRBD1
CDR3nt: TGTGCCAGTAGTATCCAGACAGGGGCGGGAGATACGCAGTATTTT
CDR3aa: CASSIQTGAGDTQYF

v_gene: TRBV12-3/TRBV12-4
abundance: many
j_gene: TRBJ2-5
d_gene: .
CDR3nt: TGTGCCAGCAGTTTAGGGACTTCGGAAGAAGAGACCCAGTACTTC
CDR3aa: CASSLGTSEEETQYF

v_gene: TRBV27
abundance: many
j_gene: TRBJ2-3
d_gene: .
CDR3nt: TGTGCCAGCAGTTTCCAGGGTGCAGATACGCAGTATTTT
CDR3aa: CASSFQGADTQYF

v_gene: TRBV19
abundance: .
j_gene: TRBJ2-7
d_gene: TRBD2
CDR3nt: TGTACCAGTAGTCCACGGCCGGCGGGGGTCCACGAGCAGTACTTC
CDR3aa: CTSSPRPAGVHEQYF

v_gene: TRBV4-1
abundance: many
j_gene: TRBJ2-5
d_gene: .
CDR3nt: TGCGCCAGCAGCCGTCTGGAGGGGGCAGGCTACGAGACCCAGTACTTC
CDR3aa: CASSRLEGAGYETQYF

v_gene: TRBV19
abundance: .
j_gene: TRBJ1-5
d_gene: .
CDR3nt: TGTGCCAGTAGACCCGGACTTCAGCCCCAGCATTTT
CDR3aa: CASRPGLQPQHF

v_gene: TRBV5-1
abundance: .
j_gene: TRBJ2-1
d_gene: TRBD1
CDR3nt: TGCGCCAGCAGCCCCGACAGGGGGCTAGGCAATGAGCAGTCCTTC
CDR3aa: CASSPDRGLGNEQSF

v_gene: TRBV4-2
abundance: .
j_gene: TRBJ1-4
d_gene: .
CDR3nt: TGTGCCAGCAGCCAAGTTACGGGGCCGCGAGAAAAACTGTTTTTT
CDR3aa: CASSQVTGPREKLFF

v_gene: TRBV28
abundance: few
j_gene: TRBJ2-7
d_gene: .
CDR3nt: TGTGCCAGCAGTGCTCGACAGCCCTACGAGCAGCACTTC
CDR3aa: CASSARQPYEQHF